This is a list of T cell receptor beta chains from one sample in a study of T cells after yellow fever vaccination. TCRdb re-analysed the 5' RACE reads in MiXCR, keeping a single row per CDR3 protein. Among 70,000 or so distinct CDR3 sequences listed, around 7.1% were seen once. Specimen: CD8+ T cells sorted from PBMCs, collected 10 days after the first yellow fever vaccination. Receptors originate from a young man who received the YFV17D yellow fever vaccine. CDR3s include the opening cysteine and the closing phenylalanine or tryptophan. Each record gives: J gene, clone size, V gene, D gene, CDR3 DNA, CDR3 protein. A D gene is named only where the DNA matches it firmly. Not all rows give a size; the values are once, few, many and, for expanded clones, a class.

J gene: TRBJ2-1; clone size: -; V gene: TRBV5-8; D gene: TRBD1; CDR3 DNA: TGTGCCAGCAGCGAGGGACAGGGGAACGATGAGCAGTTCTTC; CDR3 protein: CASSEGQGNDEQFF
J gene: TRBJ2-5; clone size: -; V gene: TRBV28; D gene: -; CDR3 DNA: TGTGCCAGCAGTTCGGACGAGGTCGAAGAGACCCAGTACTTC; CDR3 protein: CASSSDEVEETQYF
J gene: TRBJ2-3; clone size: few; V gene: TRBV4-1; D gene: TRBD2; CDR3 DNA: TGCGCCAGCACCAACCTAGCGGATACAGATACGCAGTATTTT; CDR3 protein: CASTNLADTDTQYF
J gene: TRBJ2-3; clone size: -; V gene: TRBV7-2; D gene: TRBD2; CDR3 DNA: TGTGCCAGCAGCTTAGCCCCCACTAGCGGAGAGAGCACAGATACGCAGTATTTT; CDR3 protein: CASSLAPTSGESTDTQYF
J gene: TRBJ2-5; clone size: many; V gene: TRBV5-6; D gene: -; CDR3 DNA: TGTGCCAGCAGCTTGGACGGCCAGCTACAGACCCAGTACTTC; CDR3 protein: CASSLDGQLQTQYF
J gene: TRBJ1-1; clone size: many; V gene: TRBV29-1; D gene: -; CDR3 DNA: TGCAGCGTTGACCTGGACGGAATGAACACTGAAGCTTTCTTT; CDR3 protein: CSVDLDGMNTEAFF
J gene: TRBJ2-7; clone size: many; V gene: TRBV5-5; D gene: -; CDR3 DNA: TGTGCCAGCAGCTTGTCCGATGTTTCCTACGAGCAGTACTTC; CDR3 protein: CASSLSDVSYEQYF
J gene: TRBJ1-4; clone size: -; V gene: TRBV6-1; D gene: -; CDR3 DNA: TGTGCCAGCAGTGGGGTCTGGGGGGGAAGGGAAAAACTGTTTTTT; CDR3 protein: CASSGVWGGREKLFF
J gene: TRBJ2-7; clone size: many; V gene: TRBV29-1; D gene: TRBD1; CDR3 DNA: TGCAGCGCCAGATTGGGGACAGGATCTACGAAGCAGTACTTC; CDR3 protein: CSARLGTGSTKQYF
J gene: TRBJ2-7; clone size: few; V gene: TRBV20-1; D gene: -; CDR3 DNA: TGCAGTGCTAGAGTACAGATAAGCTCCTACGAGCAGTACTTC; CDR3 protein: CSARVQISSYEQYF
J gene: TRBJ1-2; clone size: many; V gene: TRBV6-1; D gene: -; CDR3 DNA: TGTGCCAGCAGTCCGACGAACCCTGGCTACTATGGCTACACCTTC; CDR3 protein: CASSPTNPGYYGYTF
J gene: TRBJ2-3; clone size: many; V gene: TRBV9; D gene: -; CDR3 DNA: TGTGCCAGCACCTCTGGGGATGGCGTCGCAGATACGCAGTATTTT; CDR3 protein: CASTSGDGVADTQYF
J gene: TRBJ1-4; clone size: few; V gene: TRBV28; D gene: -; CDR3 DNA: TGTGCCAGCAGCCTCGGGCGGGTAGGAGCGGTGAAACTGTTTTTT; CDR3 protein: CASSLGRVGAVKLFF
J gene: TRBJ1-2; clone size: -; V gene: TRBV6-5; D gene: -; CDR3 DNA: TGTGCCAGCAGTCACGGTCCAGGGCCTACTAACTATGGCTACACCTTC; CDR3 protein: CASSHGPGPTNYGYTF